This T cell receptor (beta chain) derives from a study of cytomegalovirus exposure and HLA in healthy donors. Study-wide results and caveats: Solely CMV serostatus was available to characterize immune exposure.

PCR involved 60 Vbeta and 13 Jbeta primers. Data came from immunoSEQ multiplex PCR; TCRdb stores just in-frame clones and leaves some out. The table records 200,000 to 250,000 clones, roughly four fifths of them present only once. Concerning this clone: What it recognizes is unknown.

Germline values: CDR1 MNHEY, CDR2 SVGAGI. V dropped 5 bases and J dropped 5 bases, with 16 bases sitting between them. The CDR3 is 14 amino acids. The TCR sequence derives from a middle-aged woman in good health and CMV-seronegative. The chain uses TRBV6-5 and TRBJ2-7, with D possibly TRBD1 on 6 matching bases. The source material was PBMCs. CDR3 nucleotides: TGTGCCAGCAGTCGGACAGTCGGAGTGGACGAGCAGTACTTC. Encoded protein: CASSRTVGVDEQYF.